This T cell receptor (beta chain) comes out of a study of blood T cell repertoires in COVID-19. About the study: PBMCs, B-cell-depleted T cells, or T cells were the source of the cDNA or gDNA that made up the material.

Original handling: Estimation of nucleated cell counts was performed using reference gene primer amplification. Assay used: immunoSEQ multiplex PCR; TCRdb lists only in-frame clones, some missing. V and J calls and clone size are those listed in that table; D and trimming were worked out from the DNA. The sample consists of around 250,000 clones, under 90% of them appearing once. This CDR3 is built from 18 residues. After removal of 0 bases from V and 6 bases from J, the junction contained 15 bases not matched to a gene. This chain connects TRBV5-3 to TRBJ2-1, with 7 positions matching TRBD2. TRBV5-3 is designated an ORF whose function remains uncertain. Sequenced: peripheral blood. The sequence was collected from a woman under 30 with acute or convalescent COVID-19. The CDR3 reads CARSLDAGGGPVPNEQFF. CDR3 nucleotides: TGTGCCAGAAGCTTGGATGCGGGCGGGGGACCGGTCCCCAATGAGCAGTTCTTC.